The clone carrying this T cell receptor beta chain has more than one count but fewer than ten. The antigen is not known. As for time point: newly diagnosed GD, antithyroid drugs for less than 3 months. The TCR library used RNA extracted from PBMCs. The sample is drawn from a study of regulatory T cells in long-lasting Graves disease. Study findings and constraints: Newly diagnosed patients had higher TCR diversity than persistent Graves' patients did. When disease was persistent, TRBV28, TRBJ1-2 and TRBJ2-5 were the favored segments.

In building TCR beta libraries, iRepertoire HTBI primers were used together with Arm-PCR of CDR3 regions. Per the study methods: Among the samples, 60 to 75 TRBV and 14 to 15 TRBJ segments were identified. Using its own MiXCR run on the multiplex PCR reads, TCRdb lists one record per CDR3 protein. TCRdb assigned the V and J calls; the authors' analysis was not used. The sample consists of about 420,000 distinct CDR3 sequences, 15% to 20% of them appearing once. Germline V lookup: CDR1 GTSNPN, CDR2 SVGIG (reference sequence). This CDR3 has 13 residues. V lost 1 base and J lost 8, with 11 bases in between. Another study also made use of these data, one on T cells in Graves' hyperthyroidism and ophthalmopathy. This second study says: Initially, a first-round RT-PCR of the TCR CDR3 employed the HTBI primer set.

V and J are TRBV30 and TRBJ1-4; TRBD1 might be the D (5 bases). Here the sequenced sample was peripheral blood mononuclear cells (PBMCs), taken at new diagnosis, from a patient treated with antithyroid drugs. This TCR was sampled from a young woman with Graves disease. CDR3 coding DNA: TGTGCCTGGAGTGAGGGGACTGGGGAAAAACTGTTTTTT. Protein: CAWSEGTGEKLFF.